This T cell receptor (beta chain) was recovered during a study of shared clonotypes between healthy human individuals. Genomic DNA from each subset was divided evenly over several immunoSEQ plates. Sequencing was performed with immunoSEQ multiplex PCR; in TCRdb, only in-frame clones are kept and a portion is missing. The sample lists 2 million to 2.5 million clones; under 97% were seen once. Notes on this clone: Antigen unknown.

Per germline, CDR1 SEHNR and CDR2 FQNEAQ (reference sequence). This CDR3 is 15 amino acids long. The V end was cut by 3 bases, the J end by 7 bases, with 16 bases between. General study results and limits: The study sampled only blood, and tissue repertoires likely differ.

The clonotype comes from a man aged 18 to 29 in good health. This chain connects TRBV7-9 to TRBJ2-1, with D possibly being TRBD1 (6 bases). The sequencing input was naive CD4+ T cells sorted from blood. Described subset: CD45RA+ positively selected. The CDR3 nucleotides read TGTGCCAGCAGCTTGACTACAGGGTTAGCAAATGAGCAGTTCTTC. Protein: CASSLTTGLANEQFF.